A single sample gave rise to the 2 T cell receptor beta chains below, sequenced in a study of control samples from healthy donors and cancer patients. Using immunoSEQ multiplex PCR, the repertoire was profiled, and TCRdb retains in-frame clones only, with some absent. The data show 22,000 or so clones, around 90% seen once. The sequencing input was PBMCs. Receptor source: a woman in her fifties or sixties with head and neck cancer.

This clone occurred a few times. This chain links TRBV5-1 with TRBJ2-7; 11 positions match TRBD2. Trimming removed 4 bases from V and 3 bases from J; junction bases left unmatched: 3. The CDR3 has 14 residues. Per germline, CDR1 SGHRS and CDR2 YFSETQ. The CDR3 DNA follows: TGCGCCAGCAGCCCGGGGACTAGCGGCTACGAGCAGTACTTC. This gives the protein CASSPGTSGYEQYF.

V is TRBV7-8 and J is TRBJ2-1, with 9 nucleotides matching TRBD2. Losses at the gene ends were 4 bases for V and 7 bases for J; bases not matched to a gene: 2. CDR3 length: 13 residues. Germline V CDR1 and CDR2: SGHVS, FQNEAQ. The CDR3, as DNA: TGTGCCAGCAGCTGGACTAGCGTAAATGAGCAGTTCTTC. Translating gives CASSWTSVNEQFF. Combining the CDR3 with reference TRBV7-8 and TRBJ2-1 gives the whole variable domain GAGVSQSPRYKVAKRGQDVALRCDPISGHVSLFWYQQALGQGPEFLTYFQNEAQLDKSGLPSDRFFAERPEGSVSTLKIQRTQQEDSAVYLCASSWTSVNEQFFGPGTRLTVL.